The 19 T cell receptor beta chains presented below share a single source sample, sequenced in a study of T cells after yellow fever vaccination (dated by TCRdb to between 2018 and 2021). According to the study, the label for this sample's treatment or condition signals: live attenuated yellow fever vaccine strain. Library preparation used 5' RACE. The instrument given in TCRdb is Illumina NovaSeq 6000. The raw public data were reprocessed by TCRdb itself: fastp quality trimming at Q25, MiXCR clonotype calling, in-frame beta chains only. CDR3 protein duplicates are merged, each entry listing the most common genes and DNA. The sample profile shows roughly 340,000 distinct CDR3 sequences; about 4% of them were found once. The ten largest clones add up to around 24% of the sample. The specimen was PBMCs, collected 5 days after the yellow fever booster vaccination. The receptors derive from a young man who received the YFV17D yellow fever vaccine.

This chain links TRBV28 with TRBJ2-5; the match to TRBD1 covers 8 bases. The CDR3 extends over 14 amino acids. V lost 4 bases to trimming and J lost 4 bases; unmatched junction nucleotides: 5. Germline lookup yields CDR1 MDHEN and CDR2 SYDVKM. The CDR3 nucleotides read TGTGCCAGCAGTTCACCAGGGGGCGCAGAGACCCAGTACTTC. It encodes CASSSPGGAETQYF.

The chain links TRBV9 to TRBJ1-1; D is possibly TRBD1 (6 bases). Germline lookup yields CDR1 SGDLS and CDR2 YYNGEE. V was clipped by 6 bases and J by 0 bases, with 21 bases between them. The CDR3 is 17 amino acids. As DNA, the CDR3 is TGTGCCAGCATATCCGACGCAGGGGCAAATATGAACACTGAAGCTTTCTTT. Translating it yields CASISDAGANMNTEAFF.

In its sample, this clonotype was seen many times. This rearrangement joins TRBV15 to TRBJ1-2; D is perhaps TRBD1 (5 bases). V was pared by 3 bases and J by 9 bases, with 17 bases between. The CDR3 contains 14 residues. CDR1 and CDR2 from the germline V gene are LNHNV and YYDKDF (reference sequence). The CDR3 nucleotides are TGTGCCACCAGCAGGTCAGATAGCGAGGGGAGCTACACCTTC. Translation: CATSRSDSEGSYTF.

This clonotype was counted only a few times. The V call is TRBV24-1, the J call TRBJ1-5, with D possibly being TRBD1 (5 bases). CDR1 is KGHDR, CDR2 SFDVKD, per germline. This CDR3 is built from 14 residues. V was shortened by 3 bases and J by 9 bases, with 14 bases between the two germline ends. In nucleotides, the CDR3 is TGTGCCACCAGTGATGGGGAGGGGAAGAGGCCCCAGCATTTT. It translates to CATSDGEGKRPQHF.

This clonotype was found many times. This sequence joins TRBV5-1 and TRBJ2-1; the match to TRBD2 covers 9 bases. The CDR3 loop spans 16 amino acids. Germline CDR1 is SGHRS and CDR2 is YFSETQ. The J segment lost 2 bases and the V segment lost 4 bases, leaving 7 bases of the junction unmatched. The CDR3 loop is CASSQPERGAYNEQFF. The CDR3 region has the DNA TGCGCCAGCAGCCAGCCGGAGCGGGGGGCCTACAATGAGCAGTTCTTC.

The rearrangement uses TRBV5-5 and TRBJ1-5, with D uncertain. The germline CDR1 and CDR2 sequences are SGHKS and YYEKEE (reference sequence). The CDR3 extends over 19 amino acids. Deletions cut 4 bases from V and 0 bases from J, with 23 bases between. CDR3 sequence (DNA): TGTGCCAGCAGCCTTAATCCCTACGTTTCTAATTATAGCAATCAGCCCCAGCATTTT. Translation gives CASSLNPYVSNYSNQPQHF.

This clonotype appeared a few times. The chain combines TRBV4-2 with TRBJ2-7; TRBD1 is a possible D gene (5 bases). CDR1 is LGHNA and CDR2 is YNFKEQ in the germline V gene. This CDR3 has 18 residues. The germline V and J ends were trimmed by 1 base and 5 bases, with 24 bases remaining between them. The CDR3 here is CASSQVIGEQLGLNEQYF. The CDR3 coding sequence is TGTGCCAGCAGCCAAGTGATCGGTGAGCAGTTGGGGCTTAACGAGCAGTACTTC.

This clonotype was detected a few times. The V call is TRBV7-2, the J call TRBJ2-3; D is ambiguous. Germline V gene sequence: CDR1 SGHTA, CDR2 FQGNSA. Trimming cost V 0 bases and J 5 bases, with 9 bases left between them. The CDR3 totals 14 residues. The CDR3 region is CASSLAVRVDTQYF. The CDR3 DNA sequence: TGTGCCAGCAGCTTAGCGGTGAGAGTAGATACGCAGTATTTT.

This sequence joins TRBV7-9 and TRBJ2-3; 10 bases align to TRBD2. With V trimmed by 8 bases and J by 2 bases, 7 bases remained unmatched. This CDR3 region has 15 residues. Looked up from germline, CDR1 is SEHNR and CDR2 is FQNEAQ (reference sequence). The CDR3 is CASGPSGGNTDTQYF. Written as DNA, the CDR3 is TGTGCCAGCGGGCCTAGCGGGGGCAACACAGATACGCAGTATTTT.

This clonotype was seen a handful of times. This chain links TRBV7-8 with TRBJ2-2; TRBD1 or TRBD2 may be the D gene (7 bases each). The V end lost 10 bases, the J end lost 1 base, and 19 bases lay between the germline ends. Germline V gene data show CDR1 as SGHVS and CDR2 as FQNEAQ. This CDR3 has 16 amino acids. CDR3 in DNA: TGTGCCACCAAGGGGGGGTGGACAGGGAACACCGGGGAGCTGTTTTTT. This encodes CATKGGWTGNTGELFF.

The J gene is TRBJ2-1, the V gene TRBV14; TRBD2 matches at 7 bases. Germline CDR1 reads SGHDN; CDR2 reads FVKESK. Unmatched junction bases numbered 7, after V lost 2 bases and J lost 6 bases. CDR3 length: 15 amino acids. CDR3 nucleotide sequence: TGTGCCAGCAGCCAATTCGTGGGGAGGGGCAATGAGCAGTTCTTC. Translated, it gives CASSQFVGRGNEQFF.

This chain joins TRBV7-6 and TRBJ1-4, with TRBD1 matching over 8 bases. Germline lookup yields CDR1 SGHVS and CDR2 FNYEAQ. This CDR3 comprises 15 residues. The trim removed 2 bases at V and 8 bases at J, leaving 7 bases unmatched. In DNA form, the CDR3 reads TGTGCCAGCAGCTTAATGACAGGGGTGGACGAAAAACTGTTTTTT. Its protein is CASSLMTGVDEKLFF.

This clonotype turned up a few times. The chain joins TRBV5-1 to TRBJ1-4; perhaps TRBD1 as D (6 bases). The CDR3 sequence is 16 residues long. The V gene lost 0 bases and the J gene lost 6 bases, with 15 bases spanning the gap. Germline V gene data show CDR1 as SGHRS and CDR2 as YFSETQ. CDR3 nucleotides: TGCGCCAGCAGCTTGGACAGGGCGGCAGCCCATGAAAAACTGTTTTTT. Residues: CASSLDRAAAHEKLFF.

A few counts support this clonotype. The rearrangement joins TRBV20-1 to TRBJ2-2; 9 bases are a match to TRBD2. Per germline, CDR1 DFQATT and CDR2 SNEGSKA (reference sequence). V lost 5 bases, J lost 5 bases, and 15 bases stayed unmatched. There are 17 residues in the CDR3. This CDR3 reads CSASPRGGGARTGELFF. CDR3 bases: TGCAGTGCTTCCCCCCGCGGCGGGGGGGCGAGGACCGGGGAGCTGTTTTTT.

In this sample, this clonotype turned up many times. The CDR3 coding sequence is TGTGCCAGCAGCCCAAACCCTCTGGATACGCAGTATTTT. Residues: CASSPNPLDTQYF. The rearrangement joins TRBV7-8 to TRBJ2-3; D is unclear. The germline CDR1 and CDR2 sequences are SGHVS and FQNEAQ. Between the trimmed V and J ends, which lost 5 bases and 6 bases, there was a span of 12 bases. The CDR3 contains 13 residues.

The V and J genes are TRBV6-5 and TRBJ1-2; 10 positions agree with TRBD1. The CDR3 consists of 14 residues. Germline V CDR1 and CDR2: MNHEY, SVGAGI. Trimming at V came to 5 bases and at J to 4 bases, leaving 4 bases not matched to a gene. The CDR3 DNA is TGTGCCAGCAGTCATGGACAGGGGGGCTATGGCTACACCTTC. Translation: CASSHGQGGYGYTF.

This clonotype turned up a few times. The chain is built from TRBV18 and TRBJ1-1, with D unclear. The germline gives CDR1 KGHSH, CDR2 LQKENI. V lost 8 bases to trimming and J lost 6 bases, with 16 bases between them. The CDR3 has 13 residues. The CDR3 reads CASDAFGSSEAFF. CDR3 DNA sequence: TGTGCCAGCGACGCTTTTGGTAGTTCTGAAGCTTTCTTT.

This clonotype came up a few times. This chain uses TRBV5-4 with TRBJ2-7, with 8 nucleotides matching TRBD2. CDR1 and CDR2 from the germline V gene are SGHNT and YYREEE (reference sequence). The CDR3 length is 14 residues. Germline trimming cut 4 bases from V and 5 bases from J; bases unmatched to any gene: 8. This CDR3 reads CASSLGGVAHEQYV. CDR3 nucleotide sequence: TGTGCCAGCAGCCTCGGGGGGGTGGCGCACGAGCAGTACGTC.

This clonotype showed up many times. The rearrangement uses TRBV5-1 and TRBJ2-3; 9 positions agree with TRBD2. Germline V gives CDR1 SGHRS, CDR2 YFSETQ. The CDR3 runs to 14 residues. V trimming: 2 bases; J trimming: 4 bases; junction bases outside the gene matches: 2. The CDR3: CASSFAGGPDTQYF. The CDR3 DNA reads TGCGCCAGCAGCTTCGCGGGGGGGCCAGATACGCAGTATTTT.